The next 6 T cell receptor beta chains were all read from a single sample in a study of T cells after yellow fever vaccination. TCRdb independently ran MiXCR on the 5' RACE reads; one entry per CDR3 protein. The sample includes roughly 150,000 distinct CDR3 sequences, 6.6% of them seen just once. Source: CD4+ T cells sorted from PBMCs, taken 10 days after the yellow fever booster vaccination. The receptors come from a man aged 30 to 39 who received the YFV17D yellow fever vaccine.

This clonotype was found many times. This chain uses TRBV7-2 with TRBJ1-5, with a tentative D call TRBD1 (5 bases). The CDR3 is 15 amino acids. CDR1 and CDR2 from the germline V gene are SGHTA and FQGNSA. V shed 2 bases and J shed 9 bases, with 17 bases lying between them. The CDR3, as DNA: TGTGCCAGCAGCTTAACCTGGGACTCTGTGGGGCCCCAGCATTTT. Protein product: CASSLTWDSVGPQHF. Full variable domain (outside the CDR3, taken from reference TRBV7-2 and TRBJ1-5): GAGVSQSPSNKVTEKGKDVELRCDPISGHTALYWYRQSLGQGLEFLIYFQGNSAPDKSGLPSDRFSAERTGGSVSTLTIQRTQQEDSAVYLCASSLTWDSVGPQHFGDGTRLSIL.

This clonotype was observed many times. The J gene is TRBJ2-2, the V gene TRBV12-3 or TRBV12-4, with 7 bases fitting TRBD2. V was pared by 8 bases and J by 4 bases, with 13 bases of the junction left unmatched. The CDR3 sequence is 16 residues long. In nucleotides, the CDR3 is TGTGCCAGCTCCGTTGGCGGGAGCGGGGTCACCGGGGAGCTGTTTTTT. Translation: CASSVGGSGVTGELFF.

This clonotype was counted at least ten times. The chain couples TRBV28 to TRBJ2-1, with 7 bases aligning to TRBD2. V trimming: 6 bases; J trimming: 1 base; junction bases outside the gene matches: 9. The length of the CDR3 is 16 residues. The germline V gene has CDR1 MDHEN and CDR2 SYDVKM. CDR3 DNA sequence: TGTGCCAGCAGCTCCCCACTAGCGAGGTCCTACAATGAGCAGTTCTTC. It translates to CASSSPLARSYNEQFF. Combining the CDR3 with reference TRBV28 and TRBJ2-1 gives the whole variable domain DVKVTQSSRYLVKRTGEKVFLECVQDMDHENMFWYRQDPGLGLRLIYFSYDVKMKEKGDIPEGYSVSREKKERFSLILESASTNQTSMYLCASSSPLARSYNEQFFGPGTRLTVL.

The chain uses TRBV10-3 and TRBJ1-2, with D perhaps TRBD1 (5 bases). The CDR3 covers 13 residues. The germline V gene has CDR1 ENHRY and CDR2 SYGVKD. Trimming shortened V by 6 bases and J by 4 bases, and 12 bases separated the two germline ends. CDR3 residues: CAISPGQGYGYTF. For the CDR3, the DNA is TGTGCCATCAGCCCCGGGCAGGGCTATGGCTACACCTTC.

Note on this clonotype: A much larger clone is a single base away; this may be a read error. This chain links TRBV20-1 with TRBJ2-1; unclear D gene. This CDR3 is 13 amino acids long. Germline CDR1 DFQATT, CDR2 SNEGSKA (reference sequence). V dropped 7 bases and J dropped 6 bases, with 16 bases sitting between them. The CDR3 coding sequence is TGCAGTGTTTCCGCGGCCAGTGGCAATGAGCAGTTCTTC. This sequence encodes CSVSAASGNEQFF.

In this sample, this clonotype turned up many times. The rearrangement joins TRBV5-6 to TRBJ2-1; 7 bases align to TRBD2. The ends lost 4 bases at V and 10 bases at J; junction bases unmatched: 11. The germline V gene encodes CDR1 SGHDT and CDR2 YYEEEE. CDR3 length: 14 amino acids. This CDR3 reads CASSRVHAGDEQFF. The DNA for the CDR3 is TGTGCCAGCAGCCGAGTCCACGCGGGAGACGAGCAGTTCTTC.